This TCR beta chain was captured by sequencing in a study of T cells in localized non-small cell lung cancer (dated by TCRdb to 2018 to 2020). Concerning the study at large: T cell repertoires of fewer than 250 early-stage NSCLC patients were analyzed, with tumors being compared against uninvolved tumor-adjacent lungs. The cohort was made up of fewer than 250 treatment-naive NSCLC patients whose localized lung tumors had been resected. A mean age of around 66 years was recorded for the NSCLC patients, of whom under 150 were male and 90 to 110 were female. Results and caveats for the whole study, not just this receptor: Because of the exploratory design, TCR variables were selected using unadjusted p-values without false-discovery rate correction. Uninvolved tumor-adjacent lung showed the highest T cell clonality, higher than tumor, which suggests more focused antigenic responses in the adjacent lung. Longer overall survival was associated with higher T cell density in blood, whereas shorter survival was associated with higher clonality in adjacent lung. Of the top 100 tumor clones, a median of about 53 were detected in paired uninvolved adjacent lung; roughly 29 were also among that lung's top 100. Because multi-region sequencing of the tumors was not done, intratumor heterogeneity could not be ruled out.

The immunoSEQ Assay was used to sequence TCR beta CDR3 regions from DNA. For the original study's pipeline: To compute T cell density, TCR beta template counts were normalized to usable DNA, which was estimated by amplifying housekeeping genes. The preseqR package was used to estimate richness by extrapolating to 400,000 templates for PBMC samples and to 120,000 templates for tissue samples. Clonality was taken to be one minus Pielou's evenness. Tissue-enriched TCRs were identified by differential abundance testing using productive amino-acid clonotypes, minimum total count 5 and alpha 0.1. Repertoire overlap between compartments was quantified with the Jaccard Index and Morisita Overlap Index. GLIPH clustered TCR beta CDR3s with public tetramer-defined viral CDR3s; viral motifs required at least three viral sequences plus V-gene enrichment. TCRdb limited this immuneACCESS table to in-frame rearrangements with V and J called. A share of clones is missing; checked studies link under half to unresolved V genes, and the rest is unexplained. That table is the source of V, J and clone size, and D and trimming were worked out from the DNA. The table for this sample lists 26,000 or so clones; over 80% of them were counted only once. The ten largest clones represent under 7% of the sample.

Points on this clone: There is no known antigen for this receptor. No much larger clonotype is one base removed from it; base qualities were not supplied.

At diagnosis, tumor, uninvolved tumor-adjacent lung and peripheral blood were collected and then preserved as a mix of FFPE and fresh-frozen material. For TCR repertoire profiling, blood samples were analyzed in the form of peripheral blood mononuclear cells. The sequenced sample was peripheral blood, obtained before any cancer treatment. The TCR originated in an older male donor with stage I lung adenocarcinoma.

The CDR3 reads as follows: CAWSGVWRGHSDTQYF. The DNA reads TGTGCCTGGAGTGGCGTGTGGAGGGGGCATTCAGATACGCAGTATTTT. The V and J segments used are TRBV30 and TRBJ2-3; the D gene is perhaps TRBD1, on 7 matching bases. Cut back by 1 base and 4 bases, the V and J ends lie 18 bases apart. Counted from cysteine to phenylalanine, this CDR3 has 16 amino acids. Only the CDR3 DNA is retained, 48 bases long and in frame from the first base. CDR1 and CDR2 (GTSNPN, SVGIG) derive from the germline V gene (reference sequence).